The 31 T cell receptor beta chains below were found in one sample sequenced in a study of shared clonotypes between healthy human individuals. Here immunoSEQ multiplex PCR was the method, and the copy in TCRdb shows in-frame clones only, minus some. The data show about 1.5 million clones, roughly 96% seen once. Sequences were obtained from naive CD4+ T cells sorted from blood. Subset: CD45RA+ positively selected. Receptors originate from a man aged 25-40 years in good health.

This chain links TRBV25-1 with TRBJ1-1, with D perhaps matching TRBD1 (6 bases). The CDR3 loop spans 14 amino acids. Trimming took off 6 bases at V and 2 bases at J, with 13 bases between the two ends. Germline-derived CDR1 and CDR2 are MGHDK and SYGVNS. The CDR3 DNA sequence: TGTGCCAGCAGGCGCACAGGGAGCAACACTGAAGCTTTCTTT. Its protein is CASRRTGSNTEAFF.

This chain joins TRBV4-1 and TRBJ1-1; a possible D gene is TRBD1 (6 bases). V was pared by 0 bases and J by 2 bases, with 19 bases between. Germline V gives CDR1 MGHRA, CDR2 YSYEKL. CDR3 length equals 18 residues. For the CDR3, the DNA is TGCGCCAGCAGCCAAGATTGGCGGGGGCTTACTGGAAACACTGAAGCTTTCTTT. It codes for CASSQDWRGLTGNTEAFF.

V is TRBV11-2 and J is TRBJ2-5; D unclear. The CDR3 length is 11 residues. CDR1 and CDR2 (germline): SGHAT, FQNNGV. Trimming cost V 6 bases and J 5 bases, with 7 bases left between them. As DNA, the CDR3 is TGTGCCAGCAGGGCCCGGGAGACCCAGTACTTC. Residues: CASRARETQYF.

V is TRBV9 and J is TRBJ2-3; D is unresolved. The CDR3 has 15 residues. Trimming removed 1 base at V and 2 bases at J, with 11 bases between. Per the germline V gene, CDR1 is SGDLS and CDR2 is YYNGEE. CDR3 sequence: CASSVYSTDTDTQYF. As DNA, the CDR3 is TGTGCCAGCAGCGTATACTCAACCGACACAGATACGCAGTATTTT.

This chain links TRBV19 with TRBJ2-1, with D uncertain. CDR1 and CDR2 from the germline V gene are LNHDA and SQIVND (reference sequence). CDR3 length: 11 residues. V lost 9 bases, J lost 6 bases, and 9 bases lay in between. The chain's CDR3 is CASAIGNEQFF. Written as DNA, the CDR3 is TGTGCCAGCGCGATCGGCAATGAGCAGTTCTTC.

The chain combines TRBV29-1 with TRBJ1-3; D is possibly TRBD1 (5 bases). V gave up 6 bases and J gave up 1 base, with 10 bases separating them. CDR3 length equals 13 residues. Germline CDR1 and CDR2: SQVTM and ANQGSEA. CDR3 nucleotides: TGCAGCGTCAAACGACAGTCTGGAAACACCATATATTTT. Translating it yields CSVKRQSGNTIYF. Full variable domain (rest looked up from reference TRBV29-1 and TRBJ1-3): SAVISQKPSRDICQRGTSLTIQCQVDSQVTMMFWYRQQPGQSLTLIATANQGSEATYESGFVIDKFPISRPNLTFSTLTVSNMSPEDSSIYLCSVKRQSGNTIYFGEGSWLTVV.

The genes are TRBV19 and TRBJ1-2, with D perhaps matching TRBD1 (5 bases). Trimming took off 6 bases at V and 11 bases at J, with 16 bases between the two ends. This CDR3 contains 12 residues. Germline V gives CDR1 LNHDA, CDR2 SQIVND (reference sequence). The CDR3 coding sequence is TGTGCCAGTAGCCCCGGTCGACAGACGTACACCTTC. As protein: CASSPGRQTYTF.

V is TRBV7-3 and J is TRBJ2-2, with 8 nucleotides matching TRBD1. This CDR3 is 15 amino acids long. Germline CDR1 reads SGHTA; CDR2 reads FQGTGA. Germline trimming cut 5 bases from V and 0 bases from J; bases unmatched to any gene: 2. CDR3 residues: CASSPGGANTGELFF. CDR3 sequence (DNA): TGTGCCAGCAGCCCAGGGGGCGCGAACACCGGGGAGCTGTTTTTT.

To note about this clone: One junction end does not reproduce the germline sequence, and a read error may be involved. V gene TRBV7-9 combines with J gene TRBJ2-7, with TRBD2 as a possible D gene (6 bases). Germline lookup yields CDR1 SEHNR and CDR2 FQNEAQ (reference sequence). This CDR3 region has 12 residues. CDR3 DNA sequence: TGTGCCAGCAGCTTGGAGGGTTTCGTGGGGGTCTTC. This sequence encodes CASSLEGFVGVF.

V is TRBV7-9 and J is TRBJ2-7; D may be TRBD2 (6 bases). CDR1 is SEHNR and CDR2 is FQNEAQ in the germline V gene (reference sequence). The CDR3 length is 16 residues. The V end was cut by 2 bases, the J end by 3 bases, with 17 bases between. The CDR3 reads CASSLSGPGAGYEQYF. DNA of the CDR3: TGTGCCAGCAGCTTATCAGGGCCGGGAGCGGGCTACGAGCAGTACTTC.

This chain connects TRBV27 to TRBJ1-2; the match to TRBD1 covers 10 bases. The germline V gene encodes CDR1 MNHEY and CDR2 SMNVEV (reference sequence). The CDR3 is 14 amino acids. The trim removed 6 bases at V and 6 bases at J, leaving 7 bases unmatched. DNA of the CDR3: TGTGCCAGCAGACTCGGGACAGGGGTCCATGGCTACACCTTC. This encodes CASRLGTGVHGYTF.

This chain links TRBV2 with TRBJ2-7; no clear D. CDR1 is SNHLY, CDR2 FYNNEI, per germline. The CDR3 has 14 residues. Trimming took 5 bases from V and 2 from J, leaving 13 bases between them. The CDR3 DNA reads TGTGCCAGCAGTTTGTCGGTGGCCACCTACGAGCAGTACTTC. Encoded protein: CASSLSVATYEQYF.

The V call is TRBV28, the J call TRBJ2-3; 7 positions match TRBD1. This CDR3 is 14 amino acids long. V shed 6 bases, J shed 3 bases, and the junction held 6 bases outside the gene matches. Germline V CDR1 and CDR2: MDHEN, SYDVKM. For the CDR3, the DNA is TGTGCCAGCAGCCAGACACAGGGGACAGATACGCAGTATTTT. It encodes CASSQTQGTDTQYF.

The chain uses TRBV5-1 and TRBJ1-5; D is ambiguous. Per the germline V gene, CDR1 is SGHRS and CDR2 is YFSETQ. The length of the CDR3 is 14 residues. Trimming pared 0 bases from V and 1 base from J, leaving 5 bases between. The DNA for the CDR3 is TGCGCCAGCAGCTTGGTAGGGAGCAATCAGCCCCAGCATTTT. It translates to CASSLVGSNQPQHF.

As regards this clone: Within the sample, other DNA sequences also encode this same CDR3. The genes are TRBV5-1 and TRBJ2-5; D gene ambiguous. V was clipped by 0 bases and J by 2 bases, with 8 bases between them. Germline V gene lookup returns CDR1 SGHRS and CDR2 YFSETQ. This CDR3 spans 14 amino acids. CDR3 residues: CASSLGQVQETQYF. The CDR3, as DNA: TGCGCCAGCAGCTTGGGTCAGGTACAAGAGACCCAGTACTTC.

The genes are TRBV10-2 and TRBJ1-5, with 7 bases fitting TRBD1. After removal of 7 bases from V and 3 bases from J, the junction contained 9 bases not matched to a gene. Looked up from germline, CDR1 is WSHSY and CDR2 is SAAADI. This CDR3 comprises 15 residues. The CDR3 sequence is CASTLDRWSNQPQHF. In DNA, the CDR3 is TGCGCCAGCACCTTGGACAGGTGGTCCAATCAGCCCCAGCATTTT.

This rearrangement joins TRBV6-7 to TRBJ1-5; D possibly corresponds to TRBD1 (6 bases). TRBV6-7 is identified as an open reading frame with a role that is uncertain. V was trimmed by 6 bases and J by 4 bases, leaving 22 bases between them. This CDR3 contains 17 residues. The CDR3, as DNA: TGTGCCAGCAGCATACCGGGACACCCGGACTGGAATCAGCCCCAGCATTTT. This codes for CASSIPGHPDWNQPQHF.

The rearrangement joins TRBV6-5 to TRBJ2-7; 9 bases agree with TRBD1. There are 15 residues in the CDR3. CDR1 and CDR2 (germline): MNHEY, SVGAGI. Trimming removed 8 bases from V and 5 bases from J; junction bases left unmatched: 13. The CDR3: CASSLLGQGTHEQYF. The CDR3 DNA is TGTGCCAGCTCACTTCTCGGACAGGGGACCCACGAGCAGTACTTC.

The chain couples TRBV4-3 to TRBJ2-7; D is perhaps TRBD1 (6 bases). The V end lost 3 bases, the J end lost 2 bases, and 8 bases lay between the germline ends. The CDR3 runs 13 residues. Germline V gene lookup returns CDR1 LGHNA and CDR2 YSLEER. The CDR3 bases are TGCGCCAGCAGCCATACAGGGACCTACGAGCAGTACTTC. Translated: CASSHTGTYEQYF.

The table lists this clone with a count of one. The V gene is TRBV15, the J gene TRBJ1-1; 8 nucleotides agree with TRBD1. Germline CDR1 LNHNV, CDR2 YYDKDF (reference sequence). CDR3 length: 13 residues. J lost 13 bases, V lost 4 bases, and 11 bases had no gene match. In nucleotides, the CDR3 is TGTGCCACCAGCAAATATACAGGGGGGAATTTTTTCTTT. Its protein product is CATSKYTGGNFFF.

The chain couples TRBV5-5 to TRBJ2-6; D not certain. CDR1 and CDR2 from the germline V gene are SGHKS and YYEKEE (reference sequence). V lost 3 bases, J lost 0 bases, and 7 bases lay in between. The CDR3 loop spans 15 amino acids. CDR3 coding DNA: TGTGCCAGCAGCTGGGTGAGCTCTGGGGCCAACGTCCTGACTTTC. Residues: CASSWVSSGANVLTF.

This clone was counted ten times or more. This chain uses TRBV7-8 with TRBJ2-3, with 7 bases matching TRBD1. V lost 3 bases, J lost 1 base, and 7 bases stayed unmatched. Per the germline V gene, CDR1 is SGHVS and CDR2 is FQNEAQ. The CDR3 length is 16 residues. For the CDR3, the DNA is TGTGCCAGCAGCTTGTACCAGGGGGACGGCACAGATACGCAGTATTTT. Amino acid sequence: CASSLYQGDGTDTQYF.

The gene calls are TRBV5-4 and TRBJ2-3; D not certain. CDR3 size: 13 residues. Between the trimmed V and J ends, which lost 4 bases and 5 bases, there was a span of 11 bases. CDR1 and CDR2 (germline): SGHNT, YYREEE (reference sequence). The CDR3 DNA follows: TGTGCCAGCAGCATCCTCGCCGGAGATACGCAGTATTTT. It codes for CASSILAGDTQYF. The variable domain in full, with the rest retrieved from reference TRBV5-4 and TRBJ2-3, is ETGVTQSPTHLIKTRGQQVTLRCSSQSGHNTVSWYQQALGQGPQFIFQYYREEENGRGNFPPRFSGLQFPNYSSELNVNALELDDSALYLCASSILAGDTQYFGPGTRLTVL.

Of note for this clone: This CDR3 is also generated by other DNA sequences in the sample. The gene calls are TRBV18 and TRBJ2-7; D is unclear. CDR1 is KGHSH, CDR2 LQKENI, per germline. CDR3 length equals 12 residues. Trimming left V 3 bases short and J 0 bases short, with 3 bases between. The CDR3, as DNA: TGTGCCAGCTCACCGCTCTCCTACGAGCAGTACTTC. Its protein is CASSPLSYEQYF.

This sequence joins TRBV21-1 and TRBJ2-3; no DNA check was done on the table's D call, TRBD1. TRBV21-1 is given as a pseudogene. CDR3 size: 12 residues. The CDR3 bases are TGTGCCAGCAGCGAGGACAGGTTTCCGCAGTATTTT. Translation gives CASSEDRFPQYF.

This sequence joins TRBV7-2 and TRBJ1-2; no firm D call. The germline CDR1 and CDR2 sequences are SGHTA and FQGNSA. The CDR3 is 15 residues long. With 1 base removed from V and 3 bases from J, the gap between germline ends came to 12 bases. The CDR3 loop reads CASSLEAGRYYGYTF. CDR3 nucleotide sequence: TGTGCCAGCAGCTTAGAGGCAGGCCGATACTATGGCTACACCTTC.

The chain is built from TRBV9 and TRBJ2-3; TRBD2 matches at 10 bases. The CDR3 sequence is 16 residues long. Germline V gene sequence: CDR1 SGDLS, CDR2 YYNGEE. The trim removed 4 bases at V and 6 bases at J, leaving 11 bases unmatched. For the CDR3, the DNA is TGTGCCAGCAGCCCCCGTGGTAGCGGGAGGTTTGATACGCAGTATTTT. It specifies CASSPRGSGRFDTQYF.

The chain carries TRBV29-1 and TRBJ1-1; 11 bases agree with TRBD1. The CDR3 covers 16 residues. Germline CDR1 reads SQVTM; CDR2 reads ANQGSEA. The V gene end was trimmed by 4 bases and the J gene end by 5 bases; junction bases not matched to a gene: 12. The CDR3: CSVAYIGTGGGTEAFF. DNA of the CDR3: TGCAGCGTTGCCTATATCGGGACAGGGGGAGGTACTGAAGCTTTCTTT. The full variable domain, rest sourced from reference TRBV29-1 and TRBJ1-1, is SAVISQKPSRDICQRGTSLTIQCQVDSQVTMMFWYRQQPGQSLTLIATANQGSEATYESGFVIDKFPISRPNLTFSTLTVSNMSPEDSSIYLCSVAYIGTGGGTEAFFGQGTRLTVV.

This clone was recorded only once. The V and J genes are TRBV29-1 and TRBJ2-3, with 14 bases matching TRBD2. The V segment lost 4 bases and the J segment 1 base; nucleotides outside the gene matches: 4. The CDR3 extends over 16 amino acids. Germline lookup yields CDR1 SQVTM and CDR2 ANQGSEA. The DNA for the CDR3 is TGCAGCGTTGGTCAGGGACTAGCGGGAGGCACAGATACGCAGTATTTT. Amino acid sequence: CSVGQGLAGGTDTQYF.

The genes are TRBV28 and TRBJ2-1; TRBD2 matches at 7 bases. Germline CDR1 and CDR2: MDHEN and SYDVKM. V trimming: 7 bases; J trimming: 8 bases; junction bases outside the gene matches: 8. CDR3 length: 13 amino acids. As DNA, the CDR3 is TGTGCCAGCACGTCCAGCGGGATCTATGAGCAGTTCTTC. It translates to CASTSSGIYEQFF.

This chain joins TRBV18 and TRBJ2-5; D perhaps matches TRBD2 (5 bases). This CDR3 spans 15 amino acids. Between the trimmed V and J ends, which lost 1 base and 3 bases, there was a span of 12 bases. CDR1 and CDR2 from the germline V gene are KGHSH and LQKENI. CDR3 in amino acids: CASSPRVAREETQYF. Here the CDR3 DNA reads TGTGCCAGCTCACCACGGGTAGCGAGGGAAGAGACCCAGTACTTC.